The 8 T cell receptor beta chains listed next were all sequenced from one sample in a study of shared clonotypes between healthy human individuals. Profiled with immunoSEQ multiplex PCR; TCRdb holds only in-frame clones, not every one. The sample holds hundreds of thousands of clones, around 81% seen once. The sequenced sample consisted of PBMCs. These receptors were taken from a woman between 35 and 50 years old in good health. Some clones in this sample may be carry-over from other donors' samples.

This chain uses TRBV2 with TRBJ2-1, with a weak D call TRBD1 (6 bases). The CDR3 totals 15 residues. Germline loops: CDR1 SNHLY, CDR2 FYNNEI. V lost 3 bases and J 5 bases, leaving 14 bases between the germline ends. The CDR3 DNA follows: TGTGCCAGCAGTGAGGCGTGGGGGCTCGACAATGAGCAGTTCTTC. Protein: CASSEAWGLDNEQFF.

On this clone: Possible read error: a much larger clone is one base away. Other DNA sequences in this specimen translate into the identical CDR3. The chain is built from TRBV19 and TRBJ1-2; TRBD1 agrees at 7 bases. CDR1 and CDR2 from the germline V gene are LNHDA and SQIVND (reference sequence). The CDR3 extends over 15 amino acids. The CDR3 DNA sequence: TGTGCCAGTAGTATAGATCGAAGGGGGCTGTTGGGCTACACATTC. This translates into CASSIDRRGLLGYTF.

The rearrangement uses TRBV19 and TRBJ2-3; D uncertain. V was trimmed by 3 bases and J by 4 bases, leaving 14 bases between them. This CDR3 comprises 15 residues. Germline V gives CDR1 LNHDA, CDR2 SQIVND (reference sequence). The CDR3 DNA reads TGTGCCAGTAGTATCTCACTGCTGTCTCCAGATACGCAGTATTTT. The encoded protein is CASSISLLSPDTQYF. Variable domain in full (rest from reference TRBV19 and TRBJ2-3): DGGITQSPKYLFRKEGQNVTLSCEQNLNHDAMYWYRQDPGQGLRLIYYSQIVNDFQKGDIAEGYSVSREKKESFPLTVTSAQKNPTAFYLCASSISLLSPDTQYFGPGTRLTVL.

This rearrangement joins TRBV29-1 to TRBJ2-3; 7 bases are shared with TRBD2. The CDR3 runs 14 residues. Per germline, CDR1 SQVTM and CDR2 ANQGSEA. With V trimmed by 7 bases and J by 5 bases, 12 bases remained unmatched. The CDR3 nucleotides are TGCAGCGAGGGAGGAGCGGGACGGGGAGATACGCAGTATTTT. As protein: CSEGGAGRGDTQYF.

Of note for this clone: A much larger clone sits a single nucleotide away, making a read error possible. In DNA, the CDR3 is TGTGCCAGCAGCTTACACGCGAACACTGAAGCTTTCTTT. Translating it yields CASSLHANTEAFF. V and J are TRBV11-1 and TRBJ1-1, with D hard to call. Germline V CDR1 and CDR2: SGHAT, FQDESV (reference sequence). The V end was cut by 2 bases, the J end by 1 base, with 5 bases between. This CDR3 has 13 amino acids.

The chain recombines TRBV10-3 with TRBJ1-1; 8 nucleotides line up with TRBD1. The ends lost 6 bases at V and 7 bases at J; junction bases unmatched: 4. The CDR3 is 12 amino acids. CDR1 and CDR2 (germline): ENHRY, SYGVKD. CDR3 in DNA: TGTGCCATCAGGGATACAGGGGGTGAAGCTTTCTTT. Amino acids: CAIRDTGGEAFF.

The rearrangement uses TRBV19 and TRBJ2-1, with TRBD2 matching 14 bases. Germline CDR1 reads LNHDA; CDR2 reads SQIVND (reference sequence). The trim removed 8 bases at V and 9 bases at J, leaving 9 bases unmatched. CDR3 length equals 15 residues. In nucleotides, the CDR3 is TGTGCCAGTGGCGCCCGAGGACTAGCGGGAGGTGAGCAGTTCTTC. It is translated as CASGARGLAGGEQFF.

CDR3 in DNA: TGTGCCAGCAGCTGGAGGGCGGGTCCCTACAATGAGCAGTTCTTC. Protein sequence: CASSWRAGPYNEQFF. The chain is built from TRBV7-8 and TRBJ2-1; a weak D match, TRBD2 (6 bases). The CDR3 length is 15 residues. V was shortened by 4 bases and J by 2 bases, with 12 bases between the two germline ends. The germline V gene has CDR1 SGHVS and CDR2 FQNEAQ.